This T cell receptor (beta chain) was found in a study of blood T cell repertoires in COVID-19. Study background: Acute and convalescent COVID-19 samples came from the United States, Italy and Spain. The cDNA or gDNA used as material had been derived from T cells, B-cell-depleted T cells, or PBMCs.

Per the authors' pipeline: Estimated nucleated cell counts came from reference gene primer amplification. Here immunoSEQ multiplex PCR was the method, and the copy in TCRdb shows in-frame clones only, minus some. V and J calls and clone size are copied from that table; D and trimming were computed from the DNA. Of about 39,000 clones detected, around 85% appear once; the ten largest clones hold roughly 4%. Looked up from germline, CDR1 is SGHVS and CDR2 is FNYEAQ. V lost 5 bases, J lost 2 bases, and 3 bases stayed unmatched. The CDR3 consists of 14 residues. The genes are TRBV7-6 and TRBJ2-7, with 10 bases lining up with TRBD1. The TCR comes from a man in his sixties with acute or convalescent COVID-19. Source material: peripheral blood. The CDR3 DNA reads as TGTGCCAGCAGCACGACAGGGGGCCCCTACGAGCAGTACTTC. It yields the protein CASSTTGGPYEQYF.